This TCR beta chain was observed in a study of shared clonotypes between healthy human individuals (dated by TCRdb to about 2020). A note on the overall study: The cohort included a few men and a couple of women between 18 and 49 years of age. To increase sequencing depth and limit assay-specific biases, TCR repertoire library preparation and sequencing were carried out by different laboratories using diverse techniques. Blood TCR repertoires of about 5 healthy adults were deeply sequenced to estimate repertoire size and the extent of clonotype sharing between individuals. Per donor, leukapheresis produced somewhere between about 0.85 and 9.5 billion PBMCs. For each donor, three plates each were used for CD4 naive and CD4 memory, two plates were used for CD8 naive, and one plate was used for CD8 memory. Results the study describes overall, beyond this receptor: Incomplete sequencing was indicated by rarefaction of sorted-subset datasets, despite the large sequencing depth. Higher generation probabilities were observed for clonotypes shared by all four sorted-subset donors than for non-shared clonotypes. Pairwise subsampling indicated that sequencing depth was expected to affect the degree of clonotype sharing among donors. Across a few donors, approximately 4.6% of naive CD4, around 3.3% of naive CD8, around 2.1% of memory CD4, and around 0.4% of memory CD8 clonotypes were shared. The genetic and exposure-history diversity represented was limited by the small number of donors. Larger estimated clonotype richness was generally found for naive subsets than for memory subsets. Sampling was limited to blood, and TCR repertoires in tissue likely differ from TCR repertoires in blood.

V gives up 0 bases and J gives up 5 bases, and the segment between their germline ends measures 14 bases. Reading the germline V gene gives CDR1 SGHTS and CDR2 YDEGEE. The CDR3, cysteine through phenylalanine, is 16 amino acids long. Only the CDR3 DNA stays, 48 bases, in frame from base 1. CD8 naive samples consisted of CD45RO-negative cells that were positively selected for CCR7, yielding a CD45RA+CCR7+ population without TemRA cells. The donors were healthy, HIV-negative adults with no recently reported acute infections or vaccinations. Only Caucasian adults living in Nashville, Tennessee, USA were represented among the donors. Blood was obtained by leukapheresis, after which PBMCs were separated by Ficoll-Histopaque density gradient centrifugation and cryopreserved in liquid nitrogen vapor phase. Analytical flow cytometry was used to check the purity and quantity of each magnetically sorted T cell population. Genomic DNA was isolated from each sorted fraction and quantified by UV absorbance on a Nanodrop 2000c.

Using the deep immunoSEQ assay, TCR CDR3 regions were amplified from genomic DNA by multiplex PCR. For each cell subset, the extracted genomic DNA was distributed evenly across all wells of several immunoSEQ 96-well plates, and each plate served as one replicate. For sorted subsets, each replicate PCR was loaded with roughly 0.2 ug genomic DNA, equivalent to about 30,000 T cell genomes. The purified libraries were quantified using a Qubit 3.0 fluorometer, sized with a Bioanalyzer 2100, and then quantified again using the KAPA Library Quantification kit. Each immunoSEQ 96-well plate was sequenced on its own single-read 150-cycle Illumina NextSeq 550 flow cell. In the source study's methods: Because the immunoSEQ output included only junctional sequences and no quality scores, the filtering could not be the same as the filtering used for full-length reads. Sequences were annotated with PyIR, a Python wrapper for IgBLAST v1.9, using IMGT germline references to assign V/J genes and CDR3. Reads were filtered out if the reads had weak V/J assignments (E-value above 1e-6), no CDR3, stop codons, out-of-frame junctions, or ambiguous translated residues. V3J clonotypes were defined as sequences sharing the same inferred V gene, J gene, and CDR3 amino acid sequence. To compute the percentage overlap between repertoires, the number of shared unique clonotypes was divided by the size of the smaller repertoire. RTK rarefaction, the Chao1 estimator, and Recon v2.1 estimates of unobserved clonotypes were used to assess repertoire richness. OLGA was used to compute generation probabilities for all TCRbeta clonotypes that the gDNA method yielded from a handful of donors. What TCRdb holds here is the immuneACCESS table cut down to in-frame rearrangements. Part of the clones is not present; checked against another copy, under half of the missing clones reflect an unresolved V gene, and the others are unexplained. V and J calls and clone size are copied from that table; D and trimming were computed from the DNA. The sample includes around 2,000,000 clones, with about 95% observed a single time. The leading ten clones occupy roughly 1% of the sample.

About this clone: The antigen this receptor binds is unknown. Per-base quality was not reported, and no clone a single base away is much larger than it.

This clonotype was sampled from a man aged 18 to 29 in good health. Here the chain combines TRBV5-8 and TRBJ1-4; the D gene is perhaps TRBD1, from 6 matching bases. Sequencing was performed on naive CD8+ T cells sorted from blood. Explained via the paper, the cell subset or site label denotes: CD45RA+CCR7+. The CDR3 amino acid sequence is: CASSLVVWGQNEKLFF. The nucleotide sequence is given as TGTGCCAGCAGCTTGGTGGTTTGGGGGCAGAATGAAAAACTGTTTTTT.